This TCR beta chain was found in a study of blood T cell repertoires in COVID-19. The V end was cut by 2 bases, the J end by 4 bases, with 15 bases between. Germline CDR1 is MNHEY and CDR2 is SVGEGT. This CDR3 comprises 16 residues. Here immunoSEQ multiplex PCR was the method, and the copy in TCRdb shows in-frame clones only, minus some. Among about 100,000 clones listed, roughly 84% were seen once. This chain connects TRBV6-2 or TRBV6-3 to TRBJ2-1; a weak D match, TRBD2 (5 bases). The sequenced sample was peripheral blood. This TCR derives from a woman at least 80 years old with acute or convalescent COVID-19. CDR3: CASSYPLGRAYNEQFF. The CDR3 region has the DNA TGTGCCAGCAGTTACCCCCTCGGGCGGGCATACAATGAGCAGTTCTTC.